A selection of T cell receptor beta chains follows, all from one sample in a study of memory CD4+ T cells and cytomegalovirus serostatus. The table came from immunoSEQ multiplex PCR; TCRdb's copy has only in-frame clones and leaves some out. The sample carries approximately 88,000 clones, roughly 80% recorded once. Input material: memory CD4+ T cells from blood. The source of these receptors is an adult in good health and CMV-seropositive. Each CDR3 is given with its conserved first and last residue. The D gene is left open where the match is weak. Clone size is shown for a subset of rows, as once, few, many or a class of expanded clone.

J,V,D,size,DNA,CDR3
TRBJ2-2,TRBV6-1,NA,NA,TGTGCCAGCGAGGTATCATATAACACCGGGGAGCTGTTTTTT,CASEVSYNTGELFF
TRBJ2-7,TRBV6-5,NA,NA,TGTGCCAGCAGTTCCAGGGACATTTCCTACGAGCAGTACTTC,CASSSRDISYEQYF
TRBJ1-1,TRBV5-6,NA,few,TGTGCCTCTCAGTGGGGACCTTCTGACACTGAAGCTTTCTTT,CASQWGPSDTEAFF
TRBJ1-6,TRBV30,NA,once,TGTGCCTGGAGGATTGAAGATCTAAGGAATTCACCCCTCCACTTT,CAWRIEDLRNSPLHF
TRBJ1-2,TRBV5-5,TRBD1,NA,TGTGCCAGCAGCTTGCAGGACAGGGGATCGTATGGCTACACCTTC,CASSLQDRGSYGYTF
TRBJ2-3,TRBV5-4,NA,NA,TGTGCCAGCAGCTTGGGCGGGATTGGGACAGATACGCAGTATTTT,CASSLGGIGTDTQYF
TRBJ2-3,TRBV28,TRBD1,NA,TGTGCCAGCAGTTTAGTGACAGGGTCGGGTACGCAGTATTTT,CASSLVTGSGTQYF
TRBJ2-7,TRBV7-2,NA,once,TGTGCCAGCAGCTTATCGGCGAGCTCCTACGAGCAGTACTTC,CASSLSASSYEQYF
TRBJ1-4,TRBV28,NA,once,TGTGCCAGTACCCCGGGACTGTTAAATGAAAAACTGTTTTTT,CASTPGLLNEKLFF
TRBJ2-1,TRBV5-4,TRBD2,once,TGTGCCAGCAGCCTTCCTAGCGGGAGAATGGTTGAGCAGTTCTTC,CASSLPSGRMVEQFF
TRBJ1-2,TRBV25-1,NA,few,TGTGCCAGCAGTGAAGAGGCCTATGGCTACACCTTC,CASSEEAYGYTF
TRBJ2-3,TRBV29-1,NA,few,TGCAGCGTTGGATTCGTCGGACAGTCGGATACGCAGTATTTT,CSVGFVGQSDTQYF
TRBJ2-7,TRBV21-1,NA,NA,TGTGCCAGCAGCAAATGTGGGGACCTCTCCTACGAGCAGTACTTC,CASSKCGDLSYEQYF
TRBJ2-1,TRBV9,TRBD2,NA,TGTGCCAGCACCGTTAGCGGGAGCGGTAACAATGAGCAGTTCTTC,CASTVSGSGNNEQFF
TRBJ1-1,TRBV6-5,NA,NA,TGTGCCAGCAGTTACCGCGGGGGGTACACTGAAGCTTTCTTT,CASSYRGGYTEAFF
TRBJ2-1,TRBV19,NA,NA,TGTGCCAGTAGGACCATTAGCTCCTACAATGAGCAGTTCTTC,CASRTISSYNEQFF
TRBJ2-7,TRBV14,TRBD2,NA,TGTGCCAGCAGCCAATGGACTAGCGGGAGGTACGAGCAGTACTTC,CASSQWTSGRYEQYF
TRBJ1-5,TRBV18,NA,NA,TGTGCCAGCTCACCACGATTGGCGGGAAATAGCAATCAGCCCCAGCATTTT,CASSPRLAGNSNQPQHF
TRBJ2-7,TRBV19,NA,NA,TGTGCCAGTAGTCCCGGGGGAGCGAGAGTCGGGAAGTACGAGCAGTACTTC,CASSPGGARVGKYEQYF
TRBJ1-4,TRBV2,NA,NA,TGTGCCAGCAGCAATTATGCAACTAATGAAAAACTGTTTTTT,CASSNYATNEKLFF
TRBJ1-5,TRBV19,TRBD1,NA,TGTGCCGGCGCGACAGGGTACAATCAGCCCCAGCATTTT,CAGATGYNQPQHF
TRBJ2-6,TRBV2,NA,NA,TGTGCCAGCAGTTTACAGAGCTCTGGGGCCAACGTCCTGACTTTC,CASSLQSSGANVLTF
TRBJ2-5,TRBV18,TRBD2,NA,TGTGCCAGCTCACCATCCGGGACTAGGGCCGAGACCCAGTACTTC,CASSPSGTRAETQYF
TRBJ2-2,TRBV9,TRBD2,NA,TGTGCCAGCAGCGTTGGGACTAGCGGGAGGAACACCGGGGAGCTGTTTTTT,CASSVGTSGRNTGELFF
TRBJ2-1,TRBV5-4,NA,few,TGTGCCAGCAGCCTTAGCAATGAGCAGTTCTTC,CASSLSNEQFF
TRBJ1-2,TRBV5-4,TRBD1,NA,TGTGCCAGCAGCTTGGCCTCGGTACAGGGGGCTGGTGGCTACACCTTC,CASSLASVQGAGGYTF
TRBJ2-7,TRBV11-1,NA,once,TGTGCCAGCAGCCTTTATGAGTCCGGAGCCTACGAGCAGTACTTC,CASSLYESGAYEQYF
TRBJ2-3,TRBV5-1,NA,NA,TGCGCCAGCAGGCTATCAGATACGCAGTATTTT,CASRLSDTQYF
TRBJ1-5,TRBV4-1,NA,NA,TGCGCCAGCAGCCAAGACGTCTCGCGCTCCAATCAGCCCCAGCATTTT,CASSQDVSRSNQPQHF
TRBJ1-1,TRBV28,TRBD1,NA,TGTGCCAGCAGTCTTCTCGGACAGGGGTACACTGAAGCTTTCTTT,CASSLLGQGYTEAFF
TRBJ2-5,TRBV28,NA,NA,TGTGCCAGCAGTCCAGGCCAGGGGGGAGAGACCCAGTACTTC,CASSPGQGGETQYF
TRBJ1-2,TRBV28,NA,NA,TGTGCCAGCAGTTTAGCCAGCTACTATGGCTACACCTTC,CASSLASYYGYTF
TRBJ2-7,TRBV10-3,NA,NA,TGTGCCATCAGTGACGGCTTGGGGAGTTACGAGCAGTACTTC,CAISDGLGSYEQYF
TRBJ2-7,TRBV28,NA,NA,TGTGCCAGCAGTTTAGGGGAGGCGGGCATCTACGAGCAGTACTTC,CASSLGEAGIYEQYF
TRBJ1-4,TRBV29-1,NA,NA,TGCAGCGTGGGGGCCTCCGGGGTTAACGAAAAACTGTTTTTT,CSVGASGVNEKLFF
TRBJ1-1,TRBV14,NA,few,TGTGCCAGCAGCCCGCAGTCTGAAGCTTTCTTT,CASSPQSEAFF
TRBJ1-5,TRBV5-4,TRBD1,few,TGTGCCAGCAGCACAGGGGGCGGGCCCCAGCATTTT,CASSTGGGPQHF
TRBJ2-1,TRBV9,TRBD2,NA,TGTGCCAGCAGCGGGTCCCTAGCGGGTGGCTCCTACAATGAGCAGTTCTTC,CASSGSLAGGSYNEQFF
TRBJ2-1,TRBV28,NA,few,TGTGCCAGCAGTCCCTCGGTGGTTGAGCAGTTCTTC,CASSPSVVEQFF
TRBJ1-4,TRBV5-1,NA,NA,TGCGCCAGCAGCTTGGACGGCTCCAATGAAAAACTGTTTTTT,CASSLDGSNEKLFF
TRBJ2-7,TRBV9,NA,NA,TGTGCCAGCAGCGTAGGGTCAAACTTACTCTCCTACGAGCAGTACTTC,CASSVGSNLLSYEQYF
TRBJ2-1,TRBV6-1,TRBD2,NA,TGTGCCAGCAGGGCACCGGGAGGGAATGAGCAGTTCTTC,CASRAPGGNEQFF
TRBJ2-7,TRBV18,NA,few,TGTGCCAGCTCACCTGACTACGAGCAGTACTTC,CASSPDYEQYF
TRBJ1-1,TRBV2,NA,NA,TGTGCCAGCAGTGGTTCGCGGATGAACACTGAAGCTTTCTTT,CASSGSRMNTEAFF
TRBJ2-5,TRBV4-3,NA,NA,TGCGCCAGCAGCCATGACAAGCTCCCAGAGACCCAGTACTTC,CASSHDKLPETQYF
TRBJ1-3,TRBV5-1,NA,NA,TGCGCCAGCAGCTTGGCGGTGGGGTCGGGAAACACCATATATTTT,CASSLAVGSGNTIYF
TRBJ2-1,TRBV14,NA,NA,TGTGCCAGCAGCCATCGCCTAATGACCGTCAATGAGCAGTTCTTC,CASSHRLMTVNEQFF
TRBJ1-3,TRBV29-1,TRBD1,NA,TGCAGCGTTGAAACAGGGGGCGCTGGAAACACCATATATTTT,CSVETGGAGNTIYF
TRBJ2-1,TRBV28,TRBD2,NA,TGTGCCAGCAGTCCGACGACTAGCGGGATGCAATACGAGCAGTTCTTC,CASSPTTSGMQYEQFF
TRBJ1-4,TRBV2,TRBD1,NA,TGTGCCAGTAATAAGGACAGGGACGAAAAACTGTTTTTT,CASNKDRDEKLFF
TRBJ1-1,TRBV5-1,NA,NA,TGCGCCAGCAGCGAAACCGCAGGACAGAAGAGGGCTTTCTTT,CASSETAGQKRAFF
TRBJ1-5,TRBV28,NA,NA,TGTGCCAGCACAGTCCGCGATCAGCCCCAGCATTTT,CASTVRDQPQHF
TRBJ2-7,TRBV6-5,TRBD1,once,TGTGCCAGCACTTCCTCAGGGACAGGGGGTTTCGAGCAGTACTTC,CASTSSGTGGFEQYF
TRBJ2-2,TRBV5-1,NA,NA,TGCGCCAGCAGGCCCGGGATAGGCAACACCGGGGAGCTGTTTTTT,CASRPGIGNTGELFF
TRBJ2-5,TRBV7-9,NA,NA,TGTGCCAGCAGCCCCGGGGTCACGGGAGAGACCCAGTACTTC,CASSPGVTGETQYF